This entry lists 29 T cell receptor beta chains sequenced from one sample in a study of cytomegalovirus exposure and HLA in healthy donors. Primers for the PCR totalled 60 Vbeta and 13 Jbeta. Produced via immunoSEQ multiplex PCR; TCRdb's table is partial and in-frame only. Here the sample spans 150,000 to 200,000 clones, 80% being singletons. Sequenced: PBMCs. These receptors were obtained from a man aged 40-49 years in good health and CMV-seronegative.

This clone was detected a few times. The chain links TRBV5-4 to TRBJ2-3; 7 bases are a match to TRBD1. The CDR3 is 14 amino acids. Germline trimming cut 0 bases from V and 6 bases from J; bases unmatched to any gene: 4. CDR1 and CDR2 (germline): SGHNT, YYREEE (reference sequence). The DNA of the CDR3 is TGTGCCAGCAGCTTGGTCAGGGGGACGGATACGCAGTATTTT. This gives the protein CASSLVRGTDTQYF.

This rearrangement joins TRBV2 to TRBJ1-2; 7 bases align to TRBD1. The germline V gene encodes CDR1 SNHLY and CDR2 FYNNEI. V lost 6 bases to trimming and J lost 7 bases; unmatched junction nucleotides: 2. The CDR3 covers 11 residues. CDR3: CASRGDSGYTF. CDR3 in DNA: TGTGCCAGCAGAGGGGACAGTGGCTACACCTTC.

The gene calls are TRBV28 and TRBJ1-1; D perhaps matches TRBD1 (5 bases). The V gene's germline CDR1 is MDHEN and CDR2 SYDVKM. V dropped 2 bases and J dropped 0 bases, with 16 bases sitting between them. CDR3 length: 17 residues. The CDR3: CASSLVGAGKMNTEAFF. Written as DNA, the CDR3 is TGTGCCAGCAGTTTAGTAGGGGCTGGAAAAATGAACACTGAAGCTTTCTTT.

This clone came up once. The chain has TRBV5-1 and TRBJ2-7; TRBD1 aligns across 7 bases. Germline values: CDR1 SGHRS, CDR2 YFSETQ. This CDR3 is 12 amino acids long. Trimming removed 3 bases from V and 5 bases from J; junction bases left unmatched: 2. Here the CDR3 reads CASSSTGDEQYF. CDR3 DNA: TGCGCCAGCAGCTCTACAGGGGACGAGCAGTACTTC.

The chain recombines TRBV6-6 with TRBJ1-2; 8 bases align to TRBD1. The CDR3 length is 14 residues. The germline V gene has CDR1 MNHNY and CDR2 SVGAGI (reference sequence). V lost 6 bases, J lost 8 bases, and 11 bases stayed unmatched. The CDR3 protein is CASRPDREGWGYTF. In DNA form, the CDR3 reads TGTGCCAGCAGACCGGACAGGGAGGGTTGGGGCTACACCTTC.

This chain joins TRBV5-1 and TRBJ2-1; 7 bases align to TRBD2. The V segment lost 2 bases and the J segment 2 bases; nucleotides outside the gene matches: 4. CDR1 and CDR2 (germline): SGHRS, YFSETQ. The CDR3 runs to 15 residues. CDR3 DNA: TGCGCCAGCAGCTTATCGGGGAGGGCCTACAATGAGCAGTTCTTC. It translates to CASSLSGRAYNEQFF.

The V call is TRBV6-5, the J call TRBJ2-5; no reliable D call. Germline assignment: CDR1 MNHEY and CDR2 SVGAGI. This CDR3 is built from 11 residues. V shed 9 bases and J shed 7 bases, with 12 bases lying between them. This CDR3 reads CASHNQVTQYF. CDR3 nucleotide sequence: TGTGCCAGTCATAATCAGGTGACCCAGTACTTC.

The CDR3 loop is CAWDRSYEQYF. CDR3 DNA: TGTGCCTGGGACAGATCCTACGAGCAGTACTTC. The V and J genes are TRBV30 and TRBJ2-7; TRBD1 might be the D (5 bases). V shed 5 bases and J shed 1 base, with 6 bases lying between them. The germline gives CDR1 GTSNPN, CDR2 SVGIG (reference sequence). The CDR3 extends over 11 amino acids.

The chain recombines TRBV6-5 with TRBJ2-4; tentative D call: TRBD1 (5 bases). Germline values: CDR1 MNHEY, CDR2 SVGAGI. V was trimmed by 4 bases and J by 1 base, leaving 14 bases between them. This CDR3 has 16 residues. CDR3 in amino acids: CASSFQGSGAKNIQYF. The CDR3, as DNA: TGTGCCAGCAGTTTCCAGGGTAGTGGGGCCAAAAACATTCAGTACTTC.

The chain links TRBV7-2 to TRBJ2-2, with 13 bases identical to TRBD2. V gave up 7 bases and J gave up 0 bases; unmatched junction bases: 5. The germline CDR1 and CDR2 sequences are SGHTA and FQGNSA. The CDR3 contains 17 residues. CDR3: CASTGLAGAPNTGELFF. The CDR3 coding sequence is TGTGCCAGCACCGGACTAGCGGGGGCCCCGAACACCGGGGAGCTGTTTTTT. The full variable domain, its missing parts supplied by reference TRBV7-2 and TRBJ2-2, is GAGVSQSPSNKVTEKGKDVELRCDPISGHTALYWYRQSLGQGLEFLIYFQGNSAPDKSGLPSDRFSAERTGGSVSTLTIQRTQQEDSAVYLCASTGLAGAPNTGELFFGEGSRLTVL.

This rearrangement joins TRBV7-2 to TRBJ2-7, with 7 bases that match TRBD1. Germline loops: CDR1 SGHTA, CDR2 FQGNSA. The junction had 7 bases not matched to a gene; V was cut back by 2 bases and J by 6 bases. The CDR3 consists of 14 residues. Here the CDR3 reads CASSLSGGASEQYF. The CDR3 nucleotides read TGTGCCAGCAGCTTATCAGGGGGAGCAAGCGAGCAGTACTTC.

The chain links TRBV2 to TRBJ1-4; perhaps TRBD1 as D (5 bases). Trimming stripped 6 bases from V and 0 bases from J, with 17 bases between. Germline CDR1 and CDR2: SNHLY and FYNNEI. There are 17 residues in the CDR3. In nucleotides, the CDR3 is TGTGCCAGCAGCACAAACGGGGGACCTACAACTAATGAAAAACTGTTTTTT. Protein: CASSTNGGPTTNEKLFF.

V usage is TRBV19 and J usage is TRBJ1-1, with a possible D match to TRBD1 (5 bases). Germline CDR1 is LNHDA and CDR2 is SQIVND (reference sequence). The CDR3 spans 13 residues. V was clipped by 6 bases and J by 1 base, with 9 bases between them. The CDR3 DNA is TGTGCCAGTAGCCAGACAGAGAACACTGAAGCTTTCTTT. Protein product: CASSQTENTEAFF. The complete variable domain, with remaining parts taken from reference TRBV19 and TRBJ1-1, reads DGGITQSPKYLFRKEGQNVTLSCEQNLNHDAMYWYRQDPGQGLRLIYYSQIVNDFQKGDIAEGYSVSREKKESFPLTVTSAQKNPTAFYLCASSQTENTEAFFGQGTRLTVV.

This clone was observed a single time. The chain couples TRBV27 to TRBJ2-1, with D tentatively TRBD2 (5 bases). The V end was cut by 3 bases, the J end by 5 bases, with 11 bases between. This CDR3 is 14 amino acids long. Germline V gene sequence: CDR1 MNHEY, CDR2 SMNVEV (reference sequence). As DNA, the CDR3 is TGTGCCAGCAGTTTGATAAAGAGGGACAATGAGCAGTTCTTC. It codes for CASSLIKRDNEQFF.

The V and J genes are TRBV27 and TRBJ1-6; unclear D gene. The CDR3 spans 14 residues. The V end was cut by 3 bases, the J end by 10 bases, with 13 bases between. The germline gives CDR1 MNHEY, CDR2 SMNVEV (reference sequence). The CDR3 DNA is TGTGCCAGCAGTTTGTCCCGAGGGAAATCACCCCTCCACTTT. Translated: CASSLSRGKSPLHF.

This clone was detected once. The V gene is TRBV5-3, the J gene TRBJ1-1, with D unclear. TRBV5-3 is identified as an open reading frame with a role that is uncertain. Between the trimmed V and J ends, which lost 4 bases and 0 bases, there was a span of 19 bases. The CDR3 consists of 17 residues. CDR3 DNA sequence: TGTGCCAGAAGCCCGCGGGGTTTTGGGTACGTGAACACTGAAGCTTTCTTT. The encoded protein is CARSPRGFGYVNTEAFF.

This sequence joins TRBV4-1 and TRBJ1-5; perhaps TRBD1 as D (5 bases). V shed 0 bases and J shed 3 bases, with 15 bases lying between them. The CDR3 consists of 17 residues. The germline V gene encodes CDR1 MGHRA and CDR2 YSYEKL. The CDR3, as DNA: TGCGCCAGCAGCCAAGATTCGGGGACTCGTTACAATCAGCCCCAGCATTTT. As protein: CASSQDSGTRYNQPQHF.

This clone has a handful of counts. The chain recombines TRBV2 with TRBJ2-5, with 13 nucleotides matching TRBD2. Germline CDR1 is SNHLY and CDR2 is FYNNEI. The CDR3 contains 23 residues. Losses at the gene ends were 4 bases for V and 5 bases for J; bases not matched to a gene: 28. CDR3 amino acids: CASSVSPPHATWTSGSQQETQYF. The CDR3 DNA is TGTGCCAGCAGTGTTTCGCCTCCGCACGCCACTTGGACTAGCGGGAGTCAGCAGGAGACCCAGTACTTC. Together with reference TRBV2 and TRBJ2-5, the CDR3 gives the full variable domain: EPEVTQTPSHQVTQMGQEVILRCVPISNHLYFYWYRQILGQKVEFLVSFYNNEISEKSEIFDDQFSVERPDGSNFTLKIRSTKLEDSAMYFCASSVSPPHATWTSGSQQETQYFGPGTRLLVL.

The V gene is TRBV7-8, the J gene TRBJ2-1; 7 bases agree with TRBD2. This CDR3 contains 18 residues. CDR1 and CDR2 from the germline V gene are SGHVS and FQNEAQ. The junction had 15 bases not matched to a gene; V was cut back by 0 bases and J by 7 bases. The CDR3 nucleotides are TGTGCCAGCAGCTTAGCCCTTTATGAGCGGGGCCCGGGGAATGAGCAGTTCTTC. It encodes CASSLALYERGPGNEQFF.

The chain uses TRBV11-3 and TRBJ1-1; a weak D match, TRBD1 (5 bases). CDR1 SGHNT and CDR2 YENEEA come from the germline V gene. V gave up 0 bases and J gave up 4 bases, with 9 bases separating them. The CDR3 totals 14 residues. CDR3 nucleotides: TGTGCCAGCAGCTTAGAAGGGGCTGGCACTGAAGCTTTCTTT. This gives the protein CASSLEGAGTEAFF.

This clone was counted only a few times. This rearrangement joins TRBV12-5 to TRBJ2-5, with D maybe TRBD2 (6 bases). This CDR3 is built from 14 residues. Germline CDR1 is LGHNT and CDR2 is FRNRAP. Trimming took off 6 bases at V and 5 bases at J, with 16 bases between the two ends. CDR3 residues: CASGPGGFGETQYF. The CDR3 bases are TGTGCTAGTGGCCCCGGGGGATTTGGGGAGACCCAGTACTTC.

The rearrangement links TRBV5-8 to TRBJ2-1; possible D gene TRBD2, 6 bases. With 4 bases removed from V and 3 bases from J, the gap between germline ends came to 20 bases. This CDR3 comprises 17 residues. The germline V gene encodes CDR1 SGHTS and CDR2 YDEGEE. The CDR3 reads CASSPRPGTVNYNEQFF. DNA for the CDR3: TGTGCCAGCAGCCCTAGACCCGGGACTGTAAACTACAATGAGCAGTTCTTC.

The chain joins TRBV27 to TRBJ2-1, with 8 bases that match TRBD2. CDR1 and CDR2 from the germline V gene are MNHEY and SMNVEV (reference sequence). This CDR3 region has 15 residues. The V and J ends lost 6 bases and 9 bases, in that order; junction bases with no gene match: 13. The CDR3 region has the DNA TGTGCCAGCAGCTTCCTGACTAGCGTTCAGTCTGAGCAGTTCTTC. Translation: CASSFLTSVQSEQFF.

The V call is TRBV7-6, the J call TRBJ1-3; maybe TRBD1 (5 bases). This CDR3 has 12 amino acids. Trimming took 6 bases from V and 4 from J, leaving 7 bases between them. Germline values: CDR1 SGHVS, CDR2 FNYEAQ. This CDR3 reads CASSGGGNTIYF. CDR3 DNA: TGTGCCAGCAGTGGGGGGGGAAACACCATATATTTT.

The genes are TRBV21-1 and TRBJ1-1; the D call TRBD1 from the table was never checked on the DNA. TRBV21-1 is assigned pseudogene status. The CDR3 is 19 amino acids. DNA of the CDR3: TGTGCCAGCAGCTATCCCTTTAGAAGACAGGGAAGCTGGGACACTGAAGCTTTCTTT. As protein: CASSYPFRRQGSWDTEAFF.

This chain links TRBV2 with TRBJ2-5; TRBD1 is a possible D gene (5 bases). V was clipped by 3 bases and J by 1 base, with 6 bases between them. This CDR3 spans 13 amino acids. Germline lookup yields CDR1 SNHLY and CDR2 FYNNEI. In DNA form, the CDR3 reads TGTGCCAGCAGTGAGACAGTCCAAGAGACCCAGTACTTC. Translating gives CASSETVQETQYF.

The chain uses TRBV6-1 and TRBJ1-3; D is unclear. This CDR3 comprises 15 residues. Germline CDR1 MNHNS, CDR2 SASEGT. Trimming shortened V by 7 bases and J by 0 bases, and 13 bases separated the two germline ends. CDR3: CASTQVADSGNTIYF. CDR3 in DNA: TGTGCCAGCACCCAAGTTGCGGACTCTGGAAACACCATATATTTT.

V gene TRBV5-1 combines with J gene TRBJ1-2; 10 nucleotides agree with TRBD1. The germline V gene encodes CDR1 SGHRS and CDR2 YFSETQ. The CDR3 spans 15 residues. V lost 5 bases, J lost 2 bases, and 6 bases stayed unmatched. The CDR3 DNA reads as TGCGCCAGCAGTTATGGACAGGGGGTGAACTATGGCTACACCTTC. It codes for CASSYGQGVNYGYTF.

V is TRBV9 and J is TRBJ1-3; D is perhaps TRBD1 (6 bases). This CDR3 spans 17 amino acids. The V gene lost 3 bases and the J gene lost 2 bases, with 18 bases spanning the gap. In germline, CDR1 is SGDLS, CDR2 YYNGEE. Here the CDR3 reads CASSAGFLGGTGNTIYF. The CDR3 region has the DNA TGTGCCAGCAGCGCGGGATTTTTAGGGGGAACTGGAAACACCATATATTTT.